This record covers a single TCR beta chain. The germline V gene has CDR1 MDHEN and CDR2 SYDVKM. The CDR3 is made up of 19 amino acids. Trimming cost V 0 bases and J 4 bases; bases outside gene matches: 14. The entry originates in a study of T-cell reconstitution after alpha-beta-depleted transplantation in children. Molecular barcoding with unique molecular identifiers was used for the TCRbeta library. TCRdb re-called the PCR reads with MiXCR, one entry per CDR3 protein. The sample contains 500,000 or so distinct CDR3 sequences, around a third of which appear only once. The TCR originated in a human donor who donated a stem cell graft to a child with aplastic anemia. The V and J genes are TRBV28 and TRBJ2-3; 9 bases are shared with TRBD2. Material: PBMCs from the stem cell graft donor, obtained from the stem cell graft. CDR3 region: CASSLWGSGRMDPADTQYF. CDR3 coding DNA: TGTGCCAGCAGTTTATGGGGTAGCGGGAGAATGGATCCGGCAGATACGCAGTATTTT.